This TCR beta chain derives from a study of T-cell memory formation after mild COVID-19. TCRdb re-called the 5' RACE reads through MiXCR, storing one row per CDR3 protein. Altogether 150,000 to 200,000 distinct CDR3 sequences are present, 20% to 25% being singletons, with the ten largest covering about 23%. For this clonotype: Its antigen is still unknown.

CDR3 length: 15 residues. Per the germline V gene, CDR1 is MNHNS and CDR2 is SASEGT. The V gene end was trimmed by 8 bases and the J gene end by 7 bases; junction bases not matched to a gene: 8. Points from the study as a whole: CD4+ contracting clones lay mainly in CM and EM, CD8+ ones in EMRA. Some responding clones appeared in pre-infection memory, suggesting cross-reactive memory joined. In second-wave clones peaking day 37, SARS-CoV-2 specificity remained unconfirmed.

Sequenced sample: PBMCs or a T cell subset sorted from them (not recorded which). The sequence was obtained from an adult woman who had mild COVID-19 (a few samples of this study predate the infection). Cell type and time point are not known. This chain uses TRBV6-1 with TRBJ2-7; the match to TRBD2 covers 16 bases. CDR3 DNA: TGTGCCAGCTCGGGACTAGCGGGGGGGCATCAAGAGCAGTACTTC. Its translation is CASSGLAGGHQEQYF.